This T cell receptor (beta chain) comes out of a study of identical twins. This clonotype appeared a few times. Its ends do not fully match the called genes, so a read error is possible. Template switching, a step in the protocol, added a universal primer site, and cDNA carried unique molecular identifiers. TCRdb fed the 5' RACE reads into MiXCR, producing one record per CDR3 protein. The top ten hold under 10% of the sample, which has 300,000 to 400,000 distinct CDR3 sequences, about 9% seen once. Germline V CDR1 and CDR2: KGHSH, LQKENI. The CDR3 has 14 amino acids. Sequencing was carried out using naive T cells sorted from blood. The chain joins TRBV18 to TRBJ1-1, with D maybe TRBD1 (6 bases). The TCR originated in a woman in her forties or fifties in good health. CDR3 sequence reads: CASSWGHRNPEAFF. The CDR3 DNA reads TGTGCCAGCTCCTGGGGACATAGGAACCCTGAAGCTTTCTTT.